This TCR beta chain was profiled in a study of neurological immune-mediated disorders. General study points: Patients with HTLV-1-associated myelopathy showed the most TCR clonal expansion. Those with multiple sclerosis showed the least, falling below healthy controls.

Ten or more counts support this clonotype. The antigen remains unidentified. Germline loops: CDR1 SGHRS, CDR2 YFSETQ. Deletions cut 0 bases from V and 2 bases from J, with 15 bases between. CDR3 length: 16 residues. The study built unsorted libraries from 2 million PBMCs kept at -80 C. The cDNA was synthesized by 5'RACE incorporating 10-nucleotide random UMIs. Sequencing runs each yielded over 200 million TCR-beta sequences from 15-18 subjects. TCRdb re-analysed the 5' RACE reads in MiXCR, keeping a single row per CDR3 protein. The sample includes 75,000 to 90,000 distinct CDR3 sequences, 9% to 12% of them seen just once.

The chain recombines TRBV5-1 with TRBJ2-7, with D tentatively TRBD1 (6 bases). Sequenced: PBMCs. The sequence was collected from a middle-aged man in good health. The CDR3 DNA reads as TGCGCCAGCAGCTTGGTCGTGCCGGACAGCACCTACGAGCAGTACTTC. It translates to CASSLVVPDSTYEQYF.